The 28 T cell receptor beta chains below come from one sample, sequenced in a study of blood T cell repertoires in COVID-19. Method: immunoSEQ multiplex PCR; TCRdb's copy keeps in-frame clones and lacks some. The sample has around 250,000 clones, 80% to 90% seen once. The sequenced material came from PBMCs or T cells enriched from blood (not recorded which). The receptor source for this set is a woman in her forties or fifties who had recovered from COVID-19.

The CDR3 loop is CASSQAREGSTIYF. The CDR3 nucleotides are TGCGCCAGCAGCCAAGCACGGGAGGGGAGCACCATATATTTT. The genes are TRBV4-1 and TRBJ1-3, with D possibly matching TRBD1 (5 bases). Trimming cost V 1 base and J 9 bases, with 13 bases left between them. The CDR3 is 14 residues long. CDR1 is MGHRA, CDR2 YSYEKL, per germline.

This rearrangement joins TRBV14 to TRBJ2-7; 8 bases agree with TRBD1. Germline CDR1 is SGHDN and CDR2 is FVKESK. The trim removed 0 bases at V and 6 bases at J, leaving 7 bases unmatched. This CDR3 has 15 amino acids. CDR3 protein: CASSQDGTGPSEQYF. The CDR3 DNA reads as TGTGCCAGCAGCCAAGATGGGACAGGACCTAGCGAGCAGTACTTC. Full variable domain (rest looked up from reference TRBV14 and TRBJ2-7): EAGVTQFPSHSVIEKGQTVTLRCDPISGHDNLYWYRRVMGKEIKFLLHFVKESKQDESGMPNNRFLAERTGGTYSTLKVQPAELEDSGVYFCASSQDGTGPSEQYFGPGTRLTVT.

The J gene is TRBJ1-1, the V gene TRBV29-1; D remains ambiguous. The CDR3 extends over 15 amino acids. Looked up from germline, CDR1 is SQVTM and CDR2 is ANQGSEA. The V end lost 6 bases, the J end lost 3 bases, and 20 bases lay between the germline ends. The CDR3 region has the DNA TGCAGCGTGGCTGGCTCGAGAGACTCCGACACTGAAGCTTTCTTT. It yields the protein CSVAGSRDSDTEAFF.

In this sample, this clone is medium-sized. This chain uses TRBV5-4 with TRBJ1-3; D might be TRBD1 (6 bases). The ends were cut back, 0 bases at V and 0 bases at J, with 10 bases in the middle. The CDR3 length is 16 residues. CDR1 and CDR2 from the germline V gene are SGHNT and YYREEE (reference sequence). The CDR3 reads CASSLDGGASGNTIYF. The CDR3 DNA reads TGTGCCAGCAGCTTGGATGGGGGGGCCTCTGGAAACACCATATATTTT.

This clone has a single count. The chain employs TRBV18 and TRBJ1-1, with 7 bases that match TRBD1. There are 16 residues in the CDR3. Germline CDR1 reads KGHSH; CDR2 reads LQKENI. Trimming cost V 4 bases and J 3 bases; bases outside gene matches: 11. The CDR3 sequence: CASSLMGAGTDTEAFF. CDR3 nucleotide sequence: TGTGCCAGCTCACTTATGGGCGCGGGGACAGACACTGAAGCTTTCTTT.

V usage is TRBV28 and J usage is TRBJ2-1; 7 bases are a match to TRBD2. The V gene's germline CDR1 is MDHEN and CDR2 SYDVKM. V lost 5 bases, J lost 7 bases, and 14 bases stayed unmatched. This CDR3 is 16 amino acids long. CDR3 amino acids: CASSPSWGEGRNEQFF. CDR3 coding DNA: TGTGCCAGCAGTCCTAGCTGGGGGGAGGGCCGTAATGAGCAGTTCTTC.

This clone was detected only once. This chain joins TRBV7-3 and TRBJ2-2; D is ambiguous. This CDR3 contains 13 residues. V lost 1 base to trimming and J lost 6 bases, with 6 bases between them. Germline loops: CDR1 SGHTA, CDR2 FQGTGA. CDR3 amino acids: CASSLSSAGELFF. Here the CDR3 DNA reads TGTGCCAGCAGCTTAAGCTCGGCCGGGGAGCTGTTTTTT.

V is TRBV4-1 and J is TRBJ2-5, with 9 bases matching TRBD1. Trimming took 2 bases from V and 6 from J; bases not matched to a gene: 7. This CDR3 contains 15 residues. Germline CDR1 is MGHRA and CDR2 is YSYEKL. DNA of the CDR3: TGCGCCAGCAGCCAACTTTCGGACAGGGGAAAGACCCAGTACTTC. Its translation: CASSQLSDRGKTQYF.

The chain employs TRBV2 and TRBJ2-7, with 12 bases that match TRBD2. The CDR3 runs to 14 residues. The junction had 4 bases not matched to a gene; V was cut back by 6 bases and J by 4 bases. Germline V gene sequence: CDR1 SNHLY, CDR2 FYNNEI. Here the CDR3 reads CASRTSGSGYEQYF. CDR3 bases: TGTGCCAGCAGGACTAGCGGGAGTGGATACGAGCAGTACTTC.

The chain is built from TRBV3-1 (or the pseudogene TRBV3-2) and TRBJ2-1, with no clear D. Trimming cost V 0 bases and J 12 bases, with 12 bases left between them. The CDR3 consists of 13 residues. Germline V gives CDR1 LGHDT, CDR2 YNNKEL (reference sequence). The CDR3 DNA sequence: TGTGCCAGCAGCCAAGATTTACTCCCTAGGCAGTTCTTC. It codes for CASSQDLLPRQFF.

The rearrangement joins TRBV19 to TRBJ1-5; the D is unclear. CDR1 and CDR2 (germline): LNHDA, SQIVND (reference sequence). The CDR3 consists of 14 residues. V dropped 3 bases and J dropped 3 bases, with 9 bases sitting between them. The chain's CDR3 is CASSMYMFNQPQHF. The CDR3 nucleotides are TGTGCCAGTAGTATGTACATGTTCAATCAGCCCCAGCATTTT.

The genes are TRBV19 and TRBJ1-2; the D is unclear. CDR1 is LNHDA, CDR2 SQIVND, per germline (reference sequence). V dropped 6 bases and J dropped 0 bases, with 11 bases sitting between them. This CDR3 is 14 amino acids long. This chain's CDR3 is CASSRITSNYGYTF. For the CDR3, the DNA is TGTGCCAGTAGCAGGATTACGTCTAACTATGGCTACACCTTC.

Written as DNA, the CDR3 is TGTGCCAGCAGCCCCGGAGGTGGGGATCTTTCACCCCTCCACTTT. Translating it yields CASSPGGGDLSPLHF. V usage is TRBV3-1 (or the pseudogene TRBV3-2) and J usage is TRBJ1-6; D is unclear. Trimming cost V 4 bases and J 9 bases, with 16 bases left between them. Germline V gene lookup returns CDR1 LGHDT and CDR2 YNNKEL (reference sequence). The CDR3 spans 15 residues.

This rearrangement joins TRBV5-6 to TRBJ1-3; 7 positions agree with TRBD1. The germline CDR1 and CDR2 sequences are SGHDT and YYEEEE. The CDR3 has 15 residues. Trimming cost V 0 bases and J 1 base; bases outside gene matches: 1. For the CDR3, the DNA is TGTGCCAGCAGCTTGGACAGGGGTTCTGGAAACACCATATATTTT. Residues: CASSLDRGSGNTIYF.

This chain links TRBV2 with TRBJ2-2; 8 positions match TRBD2. CDR1 is SNHLY, CDR2 FYNNEI, per germline. CDR3 length equals 15 residues. J gave up 6 bases and V 9 bases, and 12 bases lay outside the gene matches. The CDR3 sequence is CASSGLERVAGELFF. CDR3 nucleotides: TGTGCCAGTTCGGGACTAGAAAGGGTAGCCGGGGAGCTGTTTTTT.

The rearrangement links TRBV7-8 to TRBJ2-7; 9 bases are shared with TRBD1. V shed 8 bases, J shed 7 bases, and the junction held 12 bases outside the gene matches. In germline, CDR1 is SGHVS, CDR2 FQNEAQ. The CDR3 loop spans 14 amino acids. CDR3 coding DNA: TGTGCCAGCTCAGTGGGACAGGGATCTCGGGAGCAGTACTTC. Residues: CASSVGQGSREQYF.

The chain couples TRBV19 to TRBJ1-4, with D possibly TRBD1 on 6 matching bases. V lost 9 bases and J 8 bases, leaving 7 bases between the germline ends. The germline V gene has CDR1 LNHDA and CDR2 SQIVND (reference sequence). The CDR3 length is 10 residues. The CDR3 here is CASQGEKLFF. In DNA form, the CDR3 reads TGTGCCAGCCAGGGGGAAAAACTGTTTTTT.

In this sample, this clone turned up once. The chain is built from TRBV28 and TRBJ2-7, with 9 bases fitting TRBD1. The CDR3 sequence is 12 residues long. With 8 bases clipped from V and 3 bases from J, the junction kept 2 bases outside the gene matches. CDR1 and CDR2 (germline): MDHEN, SYDVKM. The CDR3 nucleotides read TGTGCCAGCCAGACAGGGGGCTACGAGCAGTACTTC. It encodes CASQTGGYEQYF.

This chain uses TRBV2 with TRBJ1-1; D gene ambiguous. The CDR3 has 15 amino acids. Per the germline V gene, CDR1 is SNHLY and CDR2 is FYNNEI. Trimming shortened V by 5 bases and J by 4 bases, and 17 bases separated the two germline ends. The CDR3 sequence is CASSLSPESGTEAFF. The CDR3 nucleotides are TGTGCCAGCAGTCTTAGCCCGGAGTCGGGCACTGAAGCTTTCTTT. Variable domain in full (rest from reference TRBV2 and TRBJ1-1): EPEVTQTPSHQVTQMGQEVILRCVPISNHLYFYWYRQILGQKVEFLVSFYNNEISEKSEIFDDQFSVERPDGSNFTLKIRSTKLEDSAMYFCASSLSPESGTEAFFGQGTRLTVV.

CDR3: CASSLTGHWDTEAFF. The DNA of the CDR3 is TGTGCCAGCAGTCTTACAGGGCATTGGGACACTGAAGCTTTCTTT. The J gene is TRBJ1-1, the V gene TRBV9; tentatively, D is TRBD1 (6 bases). V was shortened by 5 bases and J by 3 bases, with 17 bases between the two germline ends. This CDR3 is built from 15 residues. Germline loops: CDR1 SGDLS, CDR2 YYNGEE.

The J gene is TRBJ2-2, the V gene TRBV28; 8 bases are a match to TRBD1. CDR1 is MDHEN, CDR2 SYDVKM, per germline. V dropped 6 bases and J dropped 9; count of bases not matched to a gene: 6. This CDR3 has 13 residues. DNA for the CDR3: TGTGCCAGCAGCCAAACAGGGGGGAGGGAGCTGTTTTTT. Amino acids: CASSQTGGRELFF.

This sequence joins TRBV5-5 and TRBJ2-7; 11 bases map to TRBD2. Germline values: CDR1 SGHKS, CDR2 YYEKEE (reference sequence). V shed 2 bases and J 4 bases; nucleotides not matched to a gene: 5. This CDR3 is built from 15 residues. The CDR3 DNA reads as TGTGCCAGCAGCTTACTAGCGGGAGTTGTGTACGAGCAGTACTTC. Amino acids: CASSLLAGVVYEQYF.

This chain joins TRBV7-2 and TRBJ2-7, with a tentative D call TRBD2 (5 bases). V lost 3 bases and J 2 bases, leaving 14 bases between the germline ends. The V gene's germline CDR1 is SGHTA and CDR2 FQGNSA. CDR3 size: 15 residues. The DNA of the CDR3 is TGTGCCAGCAGCTTTTCACTAGAGATCACCTACGAGCAGTACTTC. This codes for CASSFSLEITYEQYF.

The rearrangement joins TRBV6-4 to TRBJ2-1, with 7 bases fitting TRBD1. CDR3 length: 15 amino acids. CDR1 and CDR2 from the germline V gene are MRHNA and SNTAGT. Trimming took 3 bases from V and 2 from J; bases not matched to a gene: 4. CDR3 nucleotide sequence: TGTGCCAGCAGTGAATCAGGGGGTCCCTACAATGAGCAGTTCTTC. Translation: CASSESGGPYNEQFF.

This chain uses TRBV5-1 with TRBJ1-1, with 8 bases matching TRBD1. The length of the CDR3 is 14 residues. The J segment lost 6 bases and the V segment lost 6 bases, leaving 10 bases of the junction unmatched. The germline CDR1 and CDR2 sequences are SGHRS and YFSETQ. The CDR3 loop is CASKFAGQDSEAFF. In DNA form, the CDR3 reads TGCGCCAGCAAGTTCGCGGGACAGGACTCTGAAGCTTTCTTT.

J is TRBJ1-2 and V is TRBV2; a possible D gene is TRBD1 (6 bases). The germline V gene has CDR1 SNHLY and CDR2 FYNNEI. V was clipped by 6 bases and J by 0 bases, with 11 bases between them. The CDR3 runs to 14 residues. CDR3 amino acids: CASRGQYPNYGYTF. As DNA, the CDR3 is TGTGCCAGCAGAGGACAGTATCCTAACTATGGCTACACCTTC. The full variable domain, in which reference TRBV2 and TRBJ1-2 provide the parts outside the CDR3, is EPEVTQTPSHQVTQMGQEVILRCVPISNHLYFYWYRQILGQKVEFLVSFYNNEISEKSEIFDDQFSVERPDGSNFTLKIRSTKLEDSAMYFCASRGQYPNYGYTFGSGTRLTVV.

The chain employs TRBV2 and TRBJ2-1, with TRBD2 identical over 10 bases. CDR3 size: 15 residues. The junction had 5 bases not matched to a gene; V was cut back by 7 bases and J by 2 bases. Germline loops: CDR1 SNHLY, CDR2 FYNNEI. CDR3 in amino acids: CASIDGLAAYNEQFF. Here the CDR3 DNA reads TGTGCCAGCATCGACGGACTAGCGGCCTACAATGAGCAGTTCTTC.

J is TRBJ1-2 and V is TRBV29-1; 7 bases map to TRBD1. This CDR3 has 13 amino acids. The V and J ends lost 4 bases and 7 bases, in that order; junction bases with no gene match: 9. From germline, CDR1 is SQVTM and CDR2 ANQGSEA. Written as DNA, the CDR3 is TGCAGCGTTGTTGACAGGGAGTATGGTGGCTACACCTTC. Its translation: CSVVDREYGGYTF.